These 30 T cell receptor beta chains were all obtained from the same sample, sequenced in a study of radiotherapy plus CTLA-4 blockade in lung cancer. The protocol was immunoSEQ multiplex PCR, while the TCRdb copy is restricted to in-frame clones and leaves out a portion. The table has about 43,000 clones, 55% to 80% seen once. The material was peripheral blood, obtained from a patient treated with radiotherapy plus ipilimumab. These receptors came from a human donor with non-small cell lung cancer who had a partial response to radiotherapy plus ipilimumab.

The CDR3 bases are TGTGCCAGCAGTAAGGACAGCCCCAATCAGCCCCAGCATTTT. Its translation is CASSKDSPNQPQHF. V usage is TRBV2 and J usage is TRBJ1-5, with D perhaps matching TRBD1 (6 bases). V lost 5 bases and J 3 bases, leaving 11 bases between the germline ends. The germline CDR1 and CDR2 sequences are SNHLY and FYNNEI. CDR3 length: 14 residues.

The CDR3 DNA is TGTGCCAGCAGCCAAAGAGGGGATAGCGGGGGGGCTAACAATGAGCAGTTCTTC. This codes for CASSQRGDSGGANNEQFF. The V gene is TRBV4-2, the J gene TRBJ2-1; 11 bases line up with TRBD2. Germline CDR1 and CDR2: LGHNA and YNFKEQ. This CDR3 has 18 residues. J gave up 5 bases and V 2 bases, and 11 bases lay outside the gene matches.

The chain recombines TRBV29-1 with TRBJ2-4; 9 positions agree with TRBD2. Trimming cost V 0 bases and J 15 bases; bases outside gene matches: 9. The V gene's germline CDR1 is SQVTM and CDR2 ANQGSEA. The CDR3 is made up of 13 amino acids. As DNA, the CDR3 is TGCAGCGTTGAAGAATCGAGTAGCGGGGGCCGGTACTTC. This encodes CSVEESSSGGRYF. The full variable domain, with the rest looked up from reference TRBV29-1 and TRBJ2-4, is SAVISQKPSRDICQRGTSLTIQCQVDSQVTMMFWYRQQPGQSLTLIATANQGSEATYESGFVIDKFPISRPNLTFSTLTVSNMSPEDSSIYLCSVEESSSGGRYFGAGTRLSVL.

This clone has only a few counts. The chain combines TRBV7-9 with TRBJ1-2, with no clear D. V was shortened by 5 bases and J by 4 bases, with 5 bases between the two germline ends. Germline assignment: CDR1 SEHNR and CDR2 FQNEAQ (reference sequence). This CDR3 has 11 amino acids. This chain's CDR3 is CASSESYGYTF. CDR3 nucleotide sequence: TGTGCCAGCAGCGAGAGCTATGGCTACACCTTC.

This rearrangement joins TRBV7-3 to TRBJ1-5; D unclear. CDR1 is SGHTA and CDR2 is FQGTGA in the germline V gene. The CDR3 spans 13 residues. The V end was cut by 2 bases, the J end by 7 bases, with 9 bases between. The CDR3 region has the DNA TGTGCCAGCAGCTTACCCTTATCCCAGCCCCAGCATTTT. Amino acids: CASSLPLSQPQHF.

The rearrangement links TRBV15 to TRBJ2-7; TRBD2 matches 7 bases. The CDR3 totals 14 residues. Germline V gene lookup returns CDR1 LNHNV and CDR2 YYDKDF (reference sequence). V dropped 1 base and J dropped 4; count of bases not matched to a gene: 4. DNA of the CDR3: TGTGCCACCAGCAGAGCGGGAGGCGTTTACGAGCAGTACTTC. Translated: CATSRAGGVYEQYF.

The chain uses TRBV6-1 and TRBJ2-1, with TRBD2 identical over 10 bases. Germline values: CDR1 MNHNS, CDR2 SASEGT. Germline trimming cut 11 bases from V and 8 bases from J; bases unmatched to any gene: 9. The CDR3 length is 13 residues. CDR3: CAGGAGGPYEQFF. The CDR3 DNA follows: TGTGCCGGGGGAGCGGGGGGGCCATATGAGCAGTTCTTC.

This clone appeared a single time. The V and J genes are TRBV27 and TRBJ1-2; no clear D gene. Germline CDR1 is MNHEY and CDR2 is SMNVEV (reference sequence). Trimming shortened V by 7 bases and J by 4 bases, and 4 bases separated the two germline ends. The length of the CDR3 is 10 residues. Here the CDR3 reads CASTLYGYTF. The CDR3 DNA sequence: TGTGCCAGCACCCTCTATGGCTACACCTTC.

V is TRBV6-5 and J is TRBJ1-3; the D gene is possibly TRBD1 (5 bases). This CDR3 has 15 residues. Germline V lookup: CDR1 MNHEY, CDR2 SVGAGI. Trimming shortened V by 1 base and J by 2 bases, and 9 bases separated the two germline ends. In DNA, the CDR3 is TGTGCCAGCAGTTACTTCGTGGGGCCTGGAAACACCATATATTTT. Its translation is CASSYFVGPGNTIYF.

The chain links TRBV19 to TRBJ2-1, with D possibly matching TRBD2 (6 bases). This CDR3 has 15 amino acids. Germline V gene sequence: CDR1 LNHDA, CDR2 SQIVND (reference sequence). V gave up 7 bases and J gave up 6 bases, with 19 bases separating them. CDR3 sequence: CASNLGRDEFNEQFF. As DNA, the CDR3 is TGTGCCAGTAATCTAGGGCGGGATGAGTTCAATGAGCAGTTCTTC.

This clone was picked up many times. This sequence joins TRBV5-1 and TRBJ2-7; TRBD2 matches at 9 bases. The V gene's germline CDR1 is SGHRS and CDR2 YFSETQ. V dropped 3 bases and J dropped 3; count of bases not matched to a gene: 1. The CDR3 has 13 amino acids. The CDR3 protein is CASSWREGYEQYF. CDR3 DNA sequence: TGCGCCAGCAGCTGGCGGGAGGGCTACGAGCAGTACTTC.

The CDR3 bases are TGTGCCAGCTCACCACCCAAAATACAGGGGGGGAAGCAGTTCTTC. It translates to CASSPPKIQGGKQFF. The chain couples TRBV18 to TRBJ2-1, with D perhaps matching TRBD1 (8 bases). Trimming left V 0 bases short and J 11 bases short, with 17 bases between. CDR1 KGHSH and CDR2 LQKENI come from the germline V gene. This CDR3 region has 15 residues.

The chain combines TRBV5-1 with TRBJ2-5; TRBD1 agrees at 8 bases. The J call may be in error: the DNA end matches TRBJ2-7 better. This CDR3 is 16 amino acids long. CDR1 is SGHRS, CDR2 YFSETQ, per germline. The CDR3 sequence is CASSLALGQASYEQYF. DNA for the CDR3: TGCGCCAGCAGCTTAGCCCTGGGACAGGCCTCCTACGAGCAGTACTTC.

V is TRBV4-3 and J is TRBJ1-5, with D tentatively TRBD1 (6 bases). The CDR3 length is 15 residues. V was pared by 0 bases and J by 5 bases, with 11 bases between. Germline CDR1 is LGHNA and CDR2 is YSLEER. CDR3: CASSQERAGDQPQHF. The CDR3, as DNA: TGCGCCAGCAGCCAAGAGAGGGCAGGGGATCAGCCCCAGCATTTT.

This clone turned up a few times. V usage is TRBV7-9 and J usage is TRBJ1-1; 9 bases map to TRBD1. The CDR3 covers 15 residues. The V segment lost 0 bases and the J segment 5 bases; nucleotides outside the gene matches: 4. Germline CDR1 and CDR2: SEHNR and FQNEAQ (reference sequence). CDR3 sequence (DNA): TGTGCCAGCAGCTTAGCAACAGGGGGCTCGACTGAAGCTTTCTTT. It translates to CASSLATGGSTEAFF.

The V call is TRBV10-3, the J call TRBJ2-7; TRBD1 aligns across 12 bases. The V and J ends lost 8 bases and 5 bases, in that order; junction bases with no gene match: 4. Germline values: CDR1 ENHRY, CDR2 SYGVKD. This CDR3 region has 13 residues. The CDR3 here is CAISGTGGDEQYF. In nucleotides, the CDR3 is TGTGCCATCTCTGGGACAGGGGGCGACGAGCAGTACTTC.

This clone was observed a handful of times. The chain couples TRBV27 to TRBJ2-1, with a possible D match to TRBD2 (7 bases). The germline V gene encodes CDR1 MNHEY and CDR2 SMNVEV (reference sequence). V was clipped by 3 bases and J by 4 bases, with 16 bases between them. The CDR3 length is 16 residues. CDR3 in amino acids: CASSLGAGVLYNEQFF. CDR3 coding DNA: TGTGCCAGCAGTTTGGGGGCGGGAGTTCTATACAATGAGCAGTTCTTC.

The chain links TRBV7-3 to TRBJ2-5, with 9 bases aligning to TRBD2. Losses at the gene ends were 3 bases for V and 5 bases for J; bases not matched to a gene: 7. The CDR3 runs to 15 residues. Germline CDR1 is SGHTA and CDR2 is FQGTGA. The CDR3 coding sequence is TGTGCCAGCAGCTTCCAGCGGGGGGCGGGTGAGACCCAGTACTTC. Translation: CASSFQRGAGETQYF.

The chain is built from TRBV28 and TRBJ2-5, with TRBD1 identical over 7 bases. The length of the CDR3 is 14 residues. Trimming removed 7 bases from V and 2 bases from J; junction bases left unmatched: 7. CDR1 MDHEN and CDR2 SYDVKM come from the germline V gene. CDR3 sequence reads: CASIGGPTQETQYF. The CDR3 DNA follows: TGTGCCAGCATAGGGGGCCCAACTCAAGAGACCCAGTACTTC. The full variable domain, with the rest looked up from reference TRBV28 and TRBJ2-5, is DVKVTQSSRYLVKRTGEKVFLECVQDMDHENMFWYRQDPGLGLRLIYFSYDVKMKEKGDIPEGYSVSREKKERFSLILESASTNQTSMYLCASIGGPTQETQYFGPGTRLLVL.

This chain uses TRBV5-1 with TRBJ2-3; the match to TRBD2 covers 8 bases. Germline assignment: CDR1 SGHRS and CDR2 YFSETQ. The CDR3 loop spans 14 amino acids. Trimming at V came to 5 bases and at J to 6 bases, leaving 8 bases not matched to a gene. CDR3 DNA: TGCGCCAGCAGTCACCGGGGGGGTGGGGATACGCAGTATTTT. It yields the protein CASSHRGGGDTQYF.

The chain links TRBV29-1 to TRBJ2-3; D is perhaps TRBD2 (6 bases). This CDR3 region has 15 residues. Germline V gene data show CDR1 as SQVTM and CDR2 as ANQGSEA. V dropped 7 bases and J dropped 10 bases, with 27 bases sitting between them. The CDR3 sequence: CSALPSGTFTGSQYF. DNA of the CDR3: TGCAGCGCCCTCCCCTCTGGGACTTTCACCGGATCGCAGTATTTT.

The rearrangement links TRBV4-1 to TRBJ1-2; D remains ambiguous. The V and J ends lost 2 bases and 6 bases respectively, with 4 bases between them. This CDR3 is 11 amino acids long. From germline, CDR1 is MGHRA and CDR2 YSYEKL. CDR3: CASSQYDGYTF. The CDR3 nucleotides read TGCGCCAGCAGCCAATATGATGGCTACACCTTC.

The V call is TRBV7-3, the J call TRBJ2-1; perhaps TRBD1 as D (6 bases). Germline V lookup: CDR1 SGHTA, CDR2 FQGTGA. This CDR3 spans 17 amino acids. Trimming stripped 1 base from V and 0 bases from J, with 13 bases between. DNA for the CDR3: TGTGCCAGCAGCTTAATGGGGCAGGGGTACTCCTACAATGAGCAGTTCTTC. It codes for CASSLMGQGYSYNEQFF.

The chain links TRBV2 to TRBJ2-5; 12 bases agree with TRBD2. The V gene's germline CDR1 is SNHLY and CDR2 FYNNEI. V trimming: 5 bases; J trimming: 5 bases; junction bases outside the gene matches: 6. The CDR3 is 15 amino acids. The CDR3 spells CASSSSGRARETQYF. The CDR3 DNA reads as TGTGCCAGCAGTTCTAGCGGGAGGGCCCGGGAGACCCAGTACTTC.

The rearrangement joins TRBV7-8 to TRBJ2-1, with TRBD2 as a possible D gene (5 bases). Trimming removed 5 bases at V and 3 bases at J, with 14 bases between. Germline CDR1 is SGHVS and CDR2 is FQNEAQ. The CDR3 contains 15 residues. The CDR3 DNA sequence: TGTGCCAGCAGCCCAAGAGGAGGTAGCTACAATGAGCAGTTCTTC. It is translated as CASSPRGGSYNEQFF.

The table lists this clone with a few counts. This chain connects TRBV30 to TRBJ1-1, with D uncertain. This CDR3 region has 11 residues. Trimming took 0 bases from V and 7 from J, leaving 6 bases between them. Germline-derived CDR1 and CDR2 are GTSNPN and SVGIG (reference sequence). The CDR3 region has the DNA TGTGCCTGGAGTGTACTTATTGAAGCTTTCTTT. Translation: CAWSVLIEAFF.

As DNA, the CDR3 is TGTGCCAGCAGCGTAGAGGGGGAGGGCCGGAGTTCACCCCTCCACTTT. Translation gives CASSVEGEGRSSPLHF. This chain links TRBV9 with TRBJ1-6; a weak D match, TRBD1 (6 bases). Per germline, CDR1 SGDLS and CDR2 YYNGEE. Trimming stripped 0 bases from V and 9 bases from J, with 16 bases between. The CDR3 runs 16 residues.

CDR3 sequence reads: CASSSLTGISPLHF. CDR3 bases: TGTGCCAGCAGCTCCTTGACAGGGATTTCACCCCTCCACTTT. The rearrangement joins TRBV7-8 to TRBJ1-6; TRBD1 agrees at 7 bases. The V segment lost 4 bases and the J segment 9 bases; nucleotides outside the gene matches: 6. CDR3 size: 14 residues. Per the germline V gene, CDR1 is SGHVS and CDR2 is FQNEAQ.

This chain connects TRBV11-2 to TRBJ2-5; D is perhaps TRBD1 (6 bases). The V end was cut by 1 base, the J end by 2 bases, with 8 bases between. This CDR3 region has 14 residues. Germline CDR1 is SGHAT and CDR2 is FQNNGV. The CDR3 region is CASSLVGQQETQYF. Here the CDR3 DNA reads TGTGCCAGCAGCTTAGTGGGACAACAAGAGACCCAGTACTTC.

The CDR3 DNA follows: TGTGCCAGTAGCAGGCTAGCGGGATTGGATGAGCAGTTCTTC. Translated: CASSRLAGLDEQFF. The V call is TRBV19, the J call TRBJ2-1, with 9 bases lining up with TRBD2. V trimming: 6 bases; J trimming: 8 bases; junction bases outside the gene matches: 8. CDR1 and CDR2 (germline): LNHDA, SQIVND (reference sequence). CDR3 size: 14 residues.